This TCR beta chain derives from a study of graft-versus-host responses after intestinal transplantation. The study's findings and limits: Circulating GvH clone levels at their peak were associated with HvG declines (early post-transplant). GvH clones occurred in recipient marrow; some first appeared in ileum or blood.

Germline-derived CDR1 and CDR2 are MNHEY and SMNVEV (reference sequence). This CDR3 is 14 amino acids long. V lost 3 bases, J lost 3 bases, and 12 bases lay in between. This clone was detected only once. Its antigen is not identified. The data were produced by immunoSEQ multiplex PCR, yet TCRdb's version contains in-frame clones alone and is incomplete. The sample carries fewer than 95,000 clones, 90% to 95% recorded once. Source: unstimulated CD8+ T cells sorted from spleen or lymph node cells, taken before intestinal transplant. This chain connects TRBV27 to TRBJ2-7; TRBD2 is a possible D gene (5 bases). The receptor was isolated from a human donor who received an intestinal transplant. CDR3 in amino acids: CASSFGRTRYEQYF. Here the CDR3 DNA reads TGTGCCAGCAGTTTTGGAAGGACTCGCTACGAGCAGTACTTC.